The 27 T cell receptor beta chains in this list originate from one sample, sequenced in a study of blood T cells in healthy people across ages. The authors ran a second PCR of 7 to 11 cycles using a sample-barcoded 5' primer and a J-beta primer mix. MiXCR, applied by TCRdb to the 5' RACE reads, yields one record per CDR3 protein. The sample consists of a few hundred thousand distinct CDR3 sequences, around 29% of them appearing once. The material sequenced was blood. Source of these receptors: a woman in her 70s in good health.

V is TRBV29-1 and J is TRBJ2-1, with TRBD2 matching 8 bases. J lost 5 bases, V lost 1 base, and 1 base had no gene match. Looked up from germline, CDR1 is SQVTM and CDR2 is ANQGSEA. The CDR3 is made up of 13 amino acids. Here the CDR3 DNA reads TGCAGCGTTGAAGGCGGGGGGCACAATGAGCAGTTCTTC. It codes for CSVEGGGHNEQFF.

The chain links TRBV29-1 to TRBJ2-7, with 11 bases matching TRBD2. The J segment lost 1 base and the V segment lost 5 bases, leaving 4 bases of the junction unmatched. The CDR3 runs 14 residues. The germline V gene encodes CDR1 SQVTM and CDR2 ANQGSEA. As DNA, the CDR3 is TGCAGCGTTTGGTTAGCGGGAGGGTCCTACGAGCAGTACTTC. Translating gives CSVWLAGGSYEQYF.

This clonotype was recorded a few times. The rearrangement links TRBV9 to TRBJ2-2; 14 bases align to TRBD2. V lost 3 bases and J lost 4; bases outside the gene matches: 2. CDR3 length equals 16 residues. CDR1 is SGDLS, CDR2 YYNGEE, per germline. CDR3 sequence reads: CASSAGLAGATGELFF. The CDR3 DNA is TGTGCCAGCAGCGCGGGACTAGCGGGGGCCACCGGGGAGCTGTTTTTT.

Note on this clonotype: One end of the junction varies from germline; a read error may be responsible. The chain combines TRBV6-2 or TRBV6-3 with TRBJ2-1; possibly TRBD2 for D (6 bases). The CDR3 totals 14 residues. The germline V gene has CDR1 MNHEY and CDR2 SVGEGT. This CDR3 is CASSSWTTNNGQFF. Written as DNA, the CDR3 is TGCGCCAGCAGTTCGTGGACTACCAACAATGGGCAGTTCTTC.

This clonotype showed up many times. The chain joins TRBV2 to TRBJ2-5, with D possibly TRBD2 on 5 matching bases. This CDR3 spans 14 amino acids. Per germline, CDR1 SNHLY and CDR2 FYNNEI. With 6 bases removed from V and 2 bases from J, the gap between germline ends came to 13 bases. The CDR3 reads CASSRADGQETQYF. The DNA of the CDR3 is TGTGCCAGCAGCAGAGCGGACGGACAAGAGACCCAGTACTTC.

This clonotype was observed a few times. This rearrangement joins TRBV20-1 to TRBJ2-5; 8 bases map to TRBD2. The DNA end is more similar to TRBJ2-1, so the J call may be wrong. The CDR3 runs 14 residues. The germline CDR1 and CDR2 sequences are DFQATT and SNEGSKA (reference sequence). The CDR3 sequence: CRAVAGSSYNEQFF. The DNA of the CDR3 is TGCAGGGCAGTAGCGGGGAGCTCCTACAATGAGCAGTTCTTC.

The chain recombines TRBV20-1 with TRBJ2-7; no firm D call. The germline V gene encodes CDR1 DFQATT and CDR2 SNEGSKA (reference sequence). There are 12 residues in the CDR3. Trimming cost V 2 bases and J 5 bases, with 10 bases left between them. The CDR3 loop is CSARLDGHEQYF. The DNA of the CDR3 is TGCAGTGCTAGACTGGACGGCCACGAGCAGTACTTC.

For this clonotype: A read error may produce the germline difference seen at one junction end. The chain combines TRBV11-1 with TRBJ2-1; TRBD2 matches 8 bases. Per germline, CDR1 SGHAT and CDR2 FQDESV (reference sequence). The CDR3 consists of 17 residues. CDR3 sequence (DNA): TGTGCCGGCAGCTCCCAAGGTAGCGGGATAACCTACAATGAGCAGTTCTTC. As protein: CAGSSQGSGITYNEQFF.

This clonotype was counted many times. This rearrangement joins TRBV7-9 to TRBJ1-2; the D is unclear. The V end was cut by 1 base, the J end by 8 bases, with 8 bases between. The germline CDR1 and CDR2 sequences are SEHNR and FQNEAQ (reference sequence). The CDR3 has 12 amino acids. This chain's CDR3 is CASSLEQIGYTF. CDR3 DNA: TGTGCCAGCAGCTTAGAGCAGATCGGCTACACCTTC.

This clonotype appeared a few times. The chain uses TRBV12-3 or TRBV12-4 and TRBJ1-1; TRBD1 matches 7 bases. The CDR3 spans 16 residues. The V and J ends lost 6 bases and 1 base, in that order; junction bases with no gene match: 11. The chain's CDR3 is CASRPRGPTPNTEAFF. The CDR3 DNA sequence: TGTGCCAGCAGACCGAGGGGGCCAACTCCGAACACTGAAGCTTTCTTT.

This sequence joins TRBV12-3 or TRBV12-4 and TRBJ1-5; D perhaps matches TRBD1 (5 bases). The CDR3 length is 14 residues. The V and J ends lost 3 bases and 7 bases respectively, with 13 bases between them. The CDR3 DNA follows: TGTGCCAGCAGTTTTGGGGGTGAGATGCAGCCCCAGCATTTT. Translation gives CASSFGGEMQPQHF.

The chain has TRBV5-1 and TRBJ2-3; TRBD2 agrees at 13 bases. Per the germline V gene, CDR1 is SGHRS and CDR2 is YFSETQ. V shed 4 bases, J shed 9 bases, and the junction held 8 bases outside the gene matches. The CDR3 totals 15 residues. DNA of the CDR3: TGCGCCAGCAGCCTCTCGGGACTAGCGGGATCAACGCAGTATTTT. Protein sequence: CASSLSGLAGSTQYF.

The chain is built from TRBV28 and TRBJ2-7, with D possibly matching TRBD2 (6 bases). The V gene's germline CDR1 is MDHEN and CDR2 SYDVKM. V shed 7 bases and J shed 0 bases, with 16 bases lying between them. This CDR3 has 15 amino acids. CDR3 sequence reads: CASIRRRGSSYEQYF. The CDR3 coding sequence is TGTGCCAGCATCCGGAGGCGGGGCAGCTCCTACGAGCAGTACTTC.

This clonotype appeared a few times. The chain combines TRBV7-9 with TRBJ2-6, with 10 bases matching TRBD1. V dropped 3 bases and J dropped 3; count of bases not matched to a gene: 2. Germline CDR1 reads SEHNR; CDR2 reads FQNEAQ (reference sequence). The CDR3 is 16 amino acids. This CDR3 is CASSLDRGYGANVLTF. CDR3 nucleotides: TGTGCCAGCAGCTTGGACAGGGGGTATGGGGCCAACGTCCTGACTTTC.

The CDR3 spells CASSVDSASNYGYTF. The CDR3 region has the DNA TGTGCCAGCAGCGTAGATTCAGCGAGTAACTATGGCTACACCTTC. This rearrangement joins TRBV9 to TRBJ1-2; D uncertain. CDR1 is SGDLS and CDR2 is YYNGEE in the germline V gene. This CDR3 has 15 amino acids. With 0 bases removed from V and 1 base from J, the gap between germline ends came to 10 bases.

At least ten counts were recorded for this clonotype. CDR3 nucleotides: TGCGCCAGCAGCAAGGGACTAGCGGCCGAGCAGTACTTC. It encodes CASSKGLAAEQYF. The gene calls are TRBV4-1 and TRBJ2-7; 11 bases are shared with TRBD2. The trim removed 5 bases at V and 6 bases at J, leaving 3 bases unmatched. The CDR3 is made up of 13 amino acids. CDR1 is MGHRA, CDR2 YSYEKL, per germline.

The chain combines TRBV10-3 with TRBJ2-7; 12 bases map to TRBD1. Germline V gives CDR1 ENHRY, CDR2 SYGVKD. The CDR3 runs 12 residues. J lost 9 bases, V lost 10 bases, and 7 bases had no gene match. The DNA of the CDR3 is TGTGCCACGGGACAGGGGGCTGTGGGGCAGTACTTC. It codes for CATGQGAVGQYF.

This chain links TRBV15 with TRBJ1-1; D remains unclear. Germline lookup yields CDR1 LNHNV and CDR2 YYDKDF (reference sequence). V was cut by 3 bases and J by 12 bases, with 20 bases left in between. The CDR3 length is 14 residues. The CDR3 DNA is TGTGCCACCAGCAGGCTGATTTCCGGACGTCAGACTTTCTTT. Its protein is CATSRLISGRQTFF.

The chain carries TRBV15 and TRBJ1-1; tentative D call: TRBD1 (6 bases). Germline V gives CDR1 LNHNV, CDR2 YYDKDF (reference sequence). V was trimmed by 0 bases and J by 0 bases, leaving 11 bases between them. This CDR3 is built from 16 residues. The CDR3 spells CATSREYGQMNTEAFF. The CDR3 nucleotides read TGTGCCACCAGCAGAGAATATGGACAGATGAACACTGAAGCTTTCTTT.

The chain couples TRBV3-1 to TRBJ2-1, with 8 bases fitting TRBD1. Germline V gene data show CDR1 as LGHDT and CDR2 as YNNKEL (reference sequence). This CDR3 has 15 amino acids. The ends lost 0 bases at V and 7 bases at J; junction bases unmatched: 5. CDR3 in amino acids: CASSQDRTGGNEQFF. The CDR3 DNA is TGTGCCAGCAGCCAAGATCGCACAGGGGGGAATGAGCAGTTCTTC.

The chain couples TRBV6-2 or TRBV6-3 to TRBJ1-2; D ambiguous. The ends were cut back, 2 bases at V and 0 bases at J, with 7 bases in the middle. The CDR3 is 14 residues long. Germline V lookup: CDR1 MNHEY, CDR2 SVGEGT. Written as DNA, the CDR3 is TGTGCCAGCAGTTACGGCGCCACTAACTATGGCTACACCTTC. Translating it yields CASSYGATNYGYTF.

This clonotype was picked up a small number of times. The chain carries TRBV29-1 and TRBJ1-1; D is uncertain. This CDR3 is 13 amino acids long. The germline V gene encodes CDR1 SQVTM and CDR2 ANQGSEA. Trimming left V 6 bases short and J 0 bases short, with 11 bases between. CDR3 nucleotides: TGCAGCGTAACCCGAGACTTGAACACTGAAGCTTTCTTT. Translated, it gives CSVTRDLNTEAFF. Full variable domain (missing parts from reference TRBV29-1 and TRBJ1-1): SAVISQKPSRDICQRGTSLTIQCQVDSQVTMMFWYRQQPGQSLTLIATANQGSEATYESGFVIDKFPISRPNLTFSTLTVSNMSPEDSSIYLCSVTRDLNTEAFFGQGTRLTVV.

This clonotype was found many times. The chain couples TRBV7-2 to TRBJ2-1; D remains unclear. In germline, CDR1 is SGHTA, CDR2 FQGNSA. V lost 4 bases and J 2 bases, leaving 6 bases between the germline ends. The CDR3 is made up of 13 amino acids. The CDR3 DNA reads as TGTGCCAGCAGCTCCCCCCCCTACAATGAGCAGTTCTTC. Its translation is CASSSPPYNEQFF. The full variable domain, its missing parts supplied by reference TRBV7-2 and TRBJ2-1, is GAGVSQSPSNKVTEKGKDVELRCDPISGHTALYWYRQSLGQGLEFLIYFQGNSAPDKSGLPSDRFSAERTGGSVSTLTIQRTQQEDSAVYLCASSSPPYNEQFFGPGTRLTVL.

CDR3 nucleotides: TGTGCCAGCAGCGTAGAGACAGGGAATGAACAGACCCAGTACTTC. This codes for CASSVETGNEQTQYF. The chain is built from TRBV9 and TRBJ2-5; 7 nucleotides line up with TRBD1. The V segment lost 0 bases and the J segment 6 bases; nucleotides outside the gene matches: 8. The CDR3 runs to 15 residues. Germline CDR1 reads SGDLS; CDR2 reads YYNGEE.

J is TRBJ2-5 and V is TRBV5-1; the match to TRBD1 covers 7 bases. The J segment lost 2 bases and the V segment lost 3 bases, leaving 4 bases of the junction unmatched. The CDR3 extends over 14 amino acids. Germline values: CDR1 SGHRS, CDR2 YFSETQ. CDR3 region: CASSSTGMQETQYF. In nucleotides, the CDR3 is TGCGCCAGCAGCTCGACAGGGATGCAAGAGACCCAGTACTTC.

The table lists this clonotype with a few counts. The chain employs TRBV12-5 and TRBJ1-1, with 7 nucleotides matching TRBD1. CDR1 LGHNT and CDR2 FRNRAP come from the germline V gene. Trimming cost V 9 bases and J 4 bases; bases outside gene matches: 11. CDR3 length: 14 amino acids. CDR3 loop: CASYRDSGGTEAFF. The CDR3 DNA follows: TGTGCTAGCTACAGGGACTCAGGGGGCACTGAAGCTTTCTTT.

To note about this clonotype: Germline is not matched at one junction end, which may reflect a read error. The J gene is TRBJ1-4, the V gene TRBV7-2; TRBD1 agrees at 7 bases. The CDR3 is made up of 14 amino acids. CDR1 is SGHTA and CDR2 is FQGNSA in the germline V gene. CDR3 bases: TGTGCCAGCAGCTCAGGGGGGCCTAAGGAAAAACTGTTTTTT. Translation gives CASSSGGPKEKLFF.